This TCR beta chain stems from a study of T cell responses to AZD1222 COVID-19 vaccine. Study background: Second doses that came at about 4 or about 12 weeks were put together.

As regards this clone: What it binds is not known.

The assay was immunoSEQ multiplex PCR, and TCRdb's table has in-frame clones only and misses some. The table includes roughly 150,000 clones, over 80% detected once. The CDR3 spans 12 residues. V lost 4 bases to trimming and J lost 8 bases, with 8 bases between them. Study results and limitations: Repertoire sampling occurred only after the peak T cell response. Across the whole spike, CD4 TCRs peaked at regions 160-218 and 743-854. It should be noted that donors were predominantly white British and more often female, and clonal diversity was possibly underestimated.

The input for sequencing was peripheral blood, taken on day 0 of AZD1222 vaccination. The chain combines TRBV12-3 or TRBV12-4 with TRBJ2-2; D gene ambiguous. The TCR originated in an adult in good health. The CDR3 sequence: CASSSVAGELFF. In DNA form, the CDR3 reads TGTGCCAGCAGTTCTGTAGCAGGGGAGCTGTTTTTT.